This T cell receptor (beta chain) was sequenced in a study of T cells of healthy individuals. This clonotype was recorded at least ten times. V was trimmed by 1 base and J by 2 bases, leaving 8 bases between them. CDR1 is LGHNA and CDR2 is YSLEER in the germline V gene. The CDR3 runs to 15 residues. TCRdb passed the 5' RACE reads through MiXCR, listing each CDR3 protein once. The sample carries approximately 58,000 distinct CDR3 sequences, roughly 14% recorded once. V and J are TRBV4-3 and TRBJ2-2; weak D call: TRBD2 (5 bases). The sequence was obtained from a human donor in good health. The CDR3 region has the DNA TGCGCCAGCAGCCAAGGGACTGCCAACACCGGGGAGCTGTTTTTT. Its translation: CASSQGTANTGELFF.